The present TCR beta chain was sequenced within a study of blood T cell repertoires in COVID-19. About the research overall: PBMCs, B-cell-depleted T cells, or T cells were the source of the cDNA or gDNA that made up the material.

This table comes from immunoSEQ multiplex PCR, and its TCRdb copy is limited to in-frame clones, with some not included. Here the sample spans a few hundred thousand clones, 75% to 90% being singletons. Germline V CDR1 and CDR2: SGHAT, FQNNGV. Trimming shortened V by 2 bases and J by 2 bases, and 16 bases separated the two germline ends. The CDR3 has 16 amino acids. Those enrolled, adults aged 18 to 89 years, came from about 24 US areas. What the recovered Cohort 3 donors had was two negative PCRs, clearance, or symptom resolution. This chain connects TRBV11-2 to TRBJ2-7; maybe TRBD2 (6 bases). The sample consisted of PBMCs or T cells enriched from blood (not recorded which). This sequence was found in a woman aged 50 to 65 who had recovered from COVID-19. CDR3 amino acids: CASSLFGSSATYEQYF. The CDR3 bases are TGTGCCAGCAGCTTATTCGGGTCTAGCGCTACCTACGAGCAGTACTTC.